The present entry profiles one TCR beta chain with its context. Antigen: not known. Assay: immunoSEQ multiplex PCR; the TCRdb copy retains only in-frame clones and omits some. The table shows hundreds of thousands of clones, with around 73% occurring only once. The entry originates in a study of shared clonotypes between healthy human individuals. Study-wide context: Each donor's CD4 naive and CD4 memory cells filled three plates apiece, CD8 naive two, and CD8 memory one. Study-level findings and limits: In general, naive subsets displayed greater estimated richness than memory subsets did. Among non-shared clonotypes, generation probabilities were lower than among those shared by all four donors.

The CDR3 is made up of 14 amino acids. CDR1 and CDR2 (germline): SGHDN, FVKESK. V lost 0 bases to trimming and J lost 4 bases, with 9 bases between them. Source material: memory CD4+ T cells sorted from blood. Subset of the sample: CD45RA-negative fraction. This sequence was found in a young woman in good health. V is TRBV14 and J is TRBJ1-2; D might be TRBD1 (6 bases). The CDR3 nucleotides are TGTGCCAGCAGCCAAGAAATAGGGGGCTATGGCTACACCTTC. The encoded protein is CASSQEIGGYGYTF.